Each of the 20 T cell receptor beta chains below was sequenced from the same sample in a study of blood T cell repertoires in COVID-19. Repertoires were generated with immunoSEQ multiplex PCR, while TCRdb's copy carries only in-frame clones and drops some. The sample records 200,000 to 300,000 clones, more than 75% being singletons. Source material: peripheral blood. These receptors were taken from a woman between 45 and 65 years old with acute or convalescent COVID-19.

The DNA of the CDR3 is TGTGCCAGCAGTGAAGCGGGACTAGCCTCCTACGAGCAGTACTTC. This gives the protein CASSEAGLASYEQYF. The chain is built from TRBV6-1 and TRBJ2-7, with 9 nucleotides matching TRBD2. CDR3 length: 15 residues. V gave up 0 bases and J gave up 0 bases; unmatched junction bases: 0. Germline CDR1 is MNHNS and CDR2 is SASEGT.

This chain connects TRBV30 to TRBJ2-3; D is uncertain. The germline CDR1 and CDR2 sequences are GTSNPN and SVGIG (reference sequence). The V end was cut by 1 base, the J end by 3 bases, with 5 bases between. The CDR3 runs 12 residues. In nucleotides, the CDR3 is TGTGCCTGGAGTGGCGCAACAGATACGCAGTATTTT. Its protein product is CAWSGATDTQYF.

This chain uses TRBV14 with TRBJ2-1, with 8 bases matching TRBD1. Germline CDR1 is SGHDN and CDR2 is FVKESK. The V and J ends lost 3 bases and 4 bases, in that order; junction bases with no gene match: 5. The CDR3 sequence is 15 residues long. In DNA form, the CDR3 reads TGTGCCAGCAGCCAGACAGGGGCAACTTACAATGAGCAGTTCTTC. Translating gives CASSQTGATYNEQFF. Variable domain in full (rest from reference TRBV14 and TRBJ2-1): EAGVTQFPSHSVIEKGQTVTLRCDPISGHDNLYWYRRVMGKEIKFLLHFVKESKQDESGMPNNRFLAERTGGTYSTLKVQPAELEDSGVYFCASSQTGATYNEQFFGPGTRLTVL.

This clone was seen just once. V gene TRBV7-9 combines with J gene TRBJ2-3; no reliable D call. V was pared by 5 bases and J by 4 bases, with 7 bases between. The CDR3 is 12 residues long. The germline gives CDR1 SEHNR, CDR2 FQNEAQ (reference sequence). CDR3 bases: TGTGCCAGCAGCCCTCCCCCAGATACGCAGTATTTT. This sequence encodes CASSPPPDTQYF.

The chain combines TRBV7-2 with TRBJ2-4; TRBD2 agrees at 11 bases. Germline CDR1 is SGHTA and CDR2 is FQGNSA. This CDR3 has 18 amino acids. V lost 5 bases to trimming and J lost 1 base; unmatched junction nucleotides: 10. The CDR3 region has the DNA TGTGCCAGCAGCCGGCTGACTAGCGGGATGTCGGCCAAAAACATTCAGTACTTC. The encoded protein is CASSRLTSGMSAKNIQYF.

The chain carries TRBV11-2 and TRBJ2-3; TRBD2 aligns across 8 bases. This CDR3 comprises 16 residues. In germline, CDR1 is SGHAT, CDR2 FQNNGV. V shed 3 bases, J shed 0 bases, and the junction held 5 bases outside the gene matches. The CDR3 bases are TGTGCCAGCAGCTTTACGGGGGGGCCTAGCACAGATACGCAGTATTTT. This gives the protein CASSFTGGPSTDTQYF.

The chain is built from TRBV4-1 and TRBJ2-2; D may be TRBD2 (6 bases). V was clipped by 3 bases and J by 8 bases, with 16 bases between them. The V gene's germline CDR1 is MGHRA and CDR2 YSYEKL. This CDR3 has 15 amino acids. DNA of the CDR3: TGCGCCAGCAGCCAGCCCCTGACCCGGGGGGGGGAGCTGTTTTTT. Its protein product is CASSQPLTRGGELFF.

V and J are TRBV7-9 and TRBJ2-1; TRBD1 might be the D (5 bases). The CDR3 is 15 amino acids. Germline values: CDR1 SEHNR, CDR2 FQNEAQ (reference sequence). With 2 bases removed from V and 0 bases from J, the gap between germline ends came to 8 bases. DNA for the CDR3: TGTGCCAGCAGCTTACAGGGAAGCTCCTACAATGAGCAGTTCTTC. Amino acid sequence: CASSLQGSSYNEQFF.

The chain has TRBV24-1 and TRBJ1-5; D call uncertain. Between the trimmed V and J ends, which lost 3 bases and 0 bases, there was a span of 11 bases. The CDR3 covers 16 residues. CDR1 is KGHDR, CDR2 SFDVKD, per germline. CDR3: CATSDPRLGSNQPQHF. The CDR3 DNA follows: TGTGCCACCAGTGATCCGCGGCTCGGTAGCAATCAGCCCCAGCATTTT.

This chain's CDR3 is CASTLISTDTQYF. The CDR3 bases are TGTGCCAGCACCCTAATCAGCACAGATACGCAGTATTTT. V gene TRBV28 combines with J gene TRBJ2-3; D call uncertain. Trimming took off 7 bases at V and 0 bases at J, with 8 bases between the two ends. This CDR3 region has 13 residues. Germline V gives CDR1 MDHEN, CDR2 SYDVKM.

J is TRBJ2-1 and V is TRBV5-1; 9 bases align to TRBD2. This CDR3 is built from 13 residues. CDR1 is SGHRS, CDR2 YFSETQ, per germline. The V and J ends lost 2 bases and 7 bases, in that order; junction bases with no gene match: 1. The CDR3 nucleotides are TGCGCCAGCAGCTTTAGCGGGAGTAATGAGCAGTTCTTC. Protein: CASSFSGSNEQFF.

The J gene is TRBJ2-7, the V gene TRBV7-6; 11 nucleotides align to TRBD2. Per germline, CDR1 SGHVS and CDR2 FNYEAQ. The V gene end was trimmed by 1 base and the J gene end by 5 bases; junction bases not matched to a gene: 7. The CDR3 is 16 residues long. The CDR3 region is CASSLVAGGGVDEQYF. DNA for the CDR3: TGTGCCAGCAGCTTAGTAGCGGGAGGGGGAGTCGACGAGCAGTACTTC.

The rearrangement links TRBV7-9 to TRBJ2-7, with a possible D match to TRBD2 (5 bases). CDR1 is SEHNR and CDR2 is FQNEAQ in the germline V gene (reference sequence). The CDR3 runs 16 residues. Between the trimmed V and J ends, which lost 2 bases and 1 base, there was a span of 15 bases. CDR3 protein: CASSLNPIRGSYEQYF. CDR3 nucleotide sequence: TGTGCCAGCAGCTTAAACCCCATCAGAGGGTCCTACGAGCAGTACTTC.

The CDR3 nucleotides are TGTGCCAGCAGTTTCCATACTCGATTCTACGAGCAGTACTTC. Protein sequence: CASSFHTRFYEQYF. This chain joins TRBV27 and TRBJ2-7; D is undetermined. This CDR3 is built from 14 residues. V was clipped by 3 bases and J by 3 bases, with 12 bases between them. The germline gives CDR1 MNHEY, CDR2 SMNVEV (reference sequence).

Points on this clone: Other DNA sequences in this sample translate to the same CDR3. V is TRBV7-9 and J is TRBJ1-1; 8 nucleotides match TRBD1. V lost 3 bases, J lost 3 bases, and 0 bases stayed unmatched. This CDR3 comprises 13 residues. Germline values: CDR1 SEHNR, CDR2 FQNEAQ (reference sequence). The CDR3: CASSLTGDTEAFF. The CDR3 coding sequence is TGTGCCAGCAGCTTGACAGGGGACACTGAAGCTTTCTTT.

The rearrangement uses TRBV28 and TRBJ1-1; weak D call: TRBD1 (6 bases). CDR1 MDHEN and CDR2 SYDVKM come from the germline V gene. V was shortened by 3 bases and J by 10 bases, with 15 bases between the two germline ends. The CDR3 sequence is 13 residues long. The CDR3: CASSFRTGPGAFF. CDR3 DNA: TGTGCCAGCAGTTTCCGCACAGGGCCTGGAGCTTTCTTT.

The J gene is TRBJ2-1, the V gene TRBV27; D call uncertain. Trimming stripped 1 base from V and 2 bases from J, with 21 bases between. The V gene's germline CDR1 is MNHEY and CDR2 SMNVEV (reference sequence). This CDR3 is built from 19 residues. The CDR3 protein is CASSLFWRQKINTYNEQFF. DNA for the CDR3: TGTGCCAGCAGTTTATTTTGGCGGCAGAAAATAAACACCTACAATGAGCAGTTCTTC.

The CDR3 DNA reads TGTGCCAGCGTCCGGGACTCCTTAACTAATGAGCAGTTCTTC. Residues: CASVRDSLTNEQFF. V gene TRBV2 combines with J gene TRBJ2-1; a weak D match, TRBD2 (6 bases). Between the trimmed V and J ends, which lost 8 bases and 7 bases, there was a span of 18 bases. Germline V gene lookup returns CDR1 SNHLY and CDR2 FYNNEI. The CDR3 is 14 amino acids.

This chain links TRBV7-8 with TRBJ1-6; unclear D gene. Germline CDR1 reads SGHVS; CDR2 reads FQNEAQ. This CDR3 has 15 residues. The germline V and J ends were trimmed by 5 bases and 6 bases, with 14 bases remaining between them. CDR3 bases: TGTGCCAGCAGCCTCCACCGGGTTGGTAATTCACCCCTCCACTTT. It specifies CASSLHRVGNSPLHF.

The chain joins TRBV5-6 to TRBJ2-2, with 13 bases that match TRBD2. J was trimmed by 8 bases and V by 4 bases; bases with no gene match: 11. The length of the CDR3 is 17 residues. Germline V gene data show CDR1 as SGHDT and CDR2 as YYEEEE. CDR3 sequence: CASSGGLAGATGGELFF. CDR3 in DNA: TGTGCCAGCAGCGGAGGACTAGCGGGAGCCACCGGGGGGGAGCTGTTTTTT.